The 19 T cell receptor beta chains below come from one sample, sequenced in a study of blood T cells in healthy people across ages. The authors ran a second PCR of 7 to 11 cycles using a sample-barcoded 5' primer and a J-beta primer mix. From the 5' RACE reads, TCRdb called clonotypes with MiXCR, one entry per CDR3 protein. The table has about a million distinct CDR3 sequences, about two fifths seen once. The sample consisted of blood. All receptors come from a man aged 18-30 years in good health.

This clonotype was seen a handful of times. The CDR3 DNA reads as TGCAGTGCACGGCCAGGGGGAATTAGCGAGCAGTACTTC. Translated: CSARPGGISEQYF. The chain combines TRBV20-1 with TRBJ2-7, with TRBD1 matching 7 bases. The junction had 11 bases not matched to a gene; V was cut back by 6 bases and J by 6 bases. The CDR3 is made up of 13 amino acids. Germline values: CDR1 DFQATT, CDR2 SNEGSKA (reference sequence).

The genes are TRBV4-1 and TRBJ2-1; the match to TRBD2 covers 11 bases. V shed 0 bases, J shed 6 bases, and the junction held 4 bases outside the gene matches. The CDR3 runs to 16 residues. CDR1 is MGHRA, CDR2 YSYEKL, per germline. For the CDR3, the DNA is TGCGCCAGCAGCCAAGAACGGACTAGCGGGCCCAATGAGCAGTTCTTC. Its protein product is CASSQERTSGPNEQFF.

Notes on this clonotype: A junction end diverges from the germline sequence, so it may reflect a read error. The chain links TRBV20-1 to TRBJ2-1; D gene unclear. Germline V gene sequence: CDR1 DFQATT, CDR2 SNEGSKA (reference sequence). The CDR3 runs to 11 residues. In nucleotides, the CDR3 is TGCAATGCTAGAGATTACAATGAGCAGTTCTTC. Its protein product is CNARDYNEQFF.

The chain uses TRBV11-2 and TRBJ2-5; no firm D call. The germline CDR1 and CDR2 sequences are SGHAT and FQNNGV. The ends were cut back, 3 bases at V and 7 bases at J, with 12 bases in the middle. The CDR3 covers 13 residues. The DNA for the CDR3 is TGTGCCAGCAGCTTGGGTGGCTCGGGGACCCAGTACTTC. Protein: CASSLGGSGTQYF.

Remarks on this clonotype: No conserved phenylalanine or tryptophan is present at the end of the CDR3, so a read error is the likely explanation. The chain uses TRBV12-3 or TRBV12-4 and TRBJ2-3; 9 bases fit TRBD2. The CDR3 runs to 15 residues. Trimming took 5 bases from V and 1 from J; bases not matched to a gene: 4. The DNA for the CDR3 is TGTGCCAGCAGTCCTGAGCGGGGGGGCACAGATACGCAGTATTTG. It yields the protein CASSPERGGTDTQYL.

The chain uses TRBV5-1 and TRBJ2-1; 8 bases agree with TRBD2. Germline trimming cut 5 bases from V and 3 bases from J; bases unmatched to any gene: 1. This CDR3 is 13 amino acids long. Germline V lookup: CDR1 SGHRS, CDR2 YFSETQ. The CDR3 sequence: CASRLADYNEQFF. The CDR3 DNA follows: TGCGCCAGCAGACTAGCGGACTACAATGAGCAGTTCTTC.

CDR3 sequence (DNA): TGTGCCAGCAGTGGATCAAGTACAGAAGCTTTCTTT. Translating it yields CASSGSSTEAFF. The rearrangement links TRBV27 to TRBJ1-1; D is undetermined. This CDR3 has 12 amino acids. V was pared by 5 bases and J by 8 bases, with 12 bases between. Looked up from germline, CDR1 is MNHEY and CDR2 is SMNVEV (reference sequence).

This clonotype was picked up a small number of times. The genes are TRBV12-3 or TRBV12-4 and TRBJ2-5; D unclear. The CDR3 runs to 13 residues. Between the trimmed V and J ends, which lost 2 bases and 2 bases, there was a span of 6 bases. CDR3 residues: CASSLLDQETQYF. The CDR3 DNA sequence: TGTGCCAGCAGTTTATTGGATCAAGAGACCCAGTACTTC.

The chain joins TRBV6-5 to TRBJ2-1, with D perhaps matching TRBD1 (6 bases). The CDR3 loop spans 14 amino acids. V was clipped by 5 bases and J by 12 bases, with 20 bases between them. Germline lookup yields CDR1 MNHEY and CDR2 SVGAGI. In DNA form, the CDR3 reads TGTGCCAGCAGTGTCGGACAGCTTATCGATGGGCAGTTCTTC. It encodes CASSVGQLIDGQFF.

This clonotype was counted between two and nine times. The chain recombines TRBV12-3 or TRBV12-4 with TRBJ2-3; D not certain. With 8 bases removed from V and 4 bases from J, the gap between germline ends came to 16 bases. The CDR3 is 14 residues long. For the CDR3, the DNA is TGTGCCAGCGGGTTGGATACGAGTGCAGATACGCAGTATTTT. This sequence encodes CASGLDTSADTQYF.

This chain uses TRBV4-1 with TRBJ2-1; perhaps TRBD2 as D (6 bases). Looked up from germline, CDR1 is MGHRA and CDR2 is YSYEKL. The ends were cut back, 0 bases at V and 6 bases at J, with 18 bases in the middle. The CDR3 runs to 17 residues. CDR3 sequence: CASSQDEIGGVSNEQFF. Written as DNA, the CDR3 is TGCGCCAGCAGCCAAGACGAAATCGGCGGGGTAAGCAATGAGCAGTTCTTC.

The rearrangement links TRBV27 to TRBJ1-4, with 7 bases aligning to TRBD1. This CDR3 region has 16 residues. Losses at the gene ends were 1 base for V and 4 bases for J; bases not matched to a gene: 6. The germline gives CDR1 MNHEY, CDR2 SMNVEV (reference sequence). CDR3 loop: CASSLFLGGLNEKLFF. For the CDR3, the DNA is TGTGCCAGCAGTTTATTTTTAGGGGGCCTTAATGAAAAACTGTTTTTT.

Comments on this clonotype: Since a much larger clone is just one base distant, this may be a read error. This chain connects TRBV15 to TRBJ2-7; D remains ambiguous. The germline gives CDR1 LNHNV, CDR2 YYDKDF (reference sequence). The ends were cut back, 0 bases at V and 11 bases at J, with 14 bases in the middle. The CDR3 is 13 residues long. Here the CDR3 DNA reads TGTGCCACCAGCAGAGATCGTGAGGATGTGAAGTACTTC. Translated: CATSRDREDVKYF.

With respect to this clonotype: This may be a read error, as it is one base from a much larger clone. The rearrangement joins TRBV5-1 to TRBJ2-5, with 9 bases matching TRBD1. Germline CDR1 and CDR2: SGHRS and YFSETQ. The CDR3 extends over 15 amino acids. Here the CDR3 DNA reads TGCGCCAGCAGCTTGACTCCGGGACAGGGCTACGAGCAGGACTTC. It specifies CASSLTPGQGYEQDF. The full variable domain, completed using reference TRBV5-1 and TRBJ2-5, is KAGVTQTPRYLIKTRGQQVTLSCSPISGHRSVSWYQQTPGQGLQFLFEYFSETQRNKGNFPGRFSGRQFSNSRSEMNVSTLELGDSALYLCASSLTPGQGYEQDFGPGTRLLVL.

This chain links TRBV28 with TRBJ1-4; possible D gene TRBD1, 5 bases. Looked up from germline, CDR1 is MDHEN and CDR2 is SYDVKM. Trimming took off 10 bases at V and 7 bases at J, with 16 bases between the two ends. The CDR3 is made up of 13 amino acids. The CDR3 nucleotides are TGTGCCACTATGCCCGGGGCTCGTGAAAAACTGTTTTTT. Encoded protein: CATMPGAREKLFF.

Details on this clonotype: This may be a read error: a much more frequent sequence differs by one nucleotide. The DNA of the CDR3 is TGTGCCACCAGCAGTCTACAGGGTAAAAGCACAGATACGCAGTATTTT. It yields the protein CATSSLQGKSTDTQYF. The chain employs TRBV15 and TRBJ2-3; TRBD1 is a possible D gene (6 bases). V lost 3 bases to trimming and J lost 0 bases, with 13 bases between them. Germline V gene sequence: CDR1 LNHNV, CDR2 YYDKDF (reference sequence). This CDR3 has 16 residues.

This rearrangement joins TRBV12-3 or TRBV12-4 to TRBJ2-3; D remains unclear. The CDR3 contains 16 residues. The V and J ends lost 5 bases and 6 bases respectively, with 21 bases between them. The CDR3 here is CASSPTTITITDTQYF. DNA for the CDR3: TGTGCCAGCAGTCCCACGACAATAACTATTACGGATACGCAGTATTTT.

This rearrangement joins TRBV5-1 to TRBJ1-1; no definite D call. The CDR3 is made up of 14 amino acids. Germline V gives CDR1 SGHRS, CDR2 YFSETQ. Trimming left V 4 bases short and J 2 bases short, with 12 bases between. The CDR3 region is CASSIQALNTEAFF. DNA for the CDR3: TGCGCCAGCAGCATTCAGGCATTAAACACTGAAGCTTTCTTT. Together with reference TRBV5-1 and TRBJ1-1, the CDR3 gives the full variable domain: KAGVTQTPRYLIKTRGQQVTLSCSPISGHRSVSWYQQTPGQGLQFLFEYFSETQRNKGNFPGRFSGRQFSNSRSEMNVSTLELGDSALYLCASSIQALNTEAFFGQGTRLTVV.

This chain joins TRBV4-1 and TRBJ2-5; 11 nucleotides match TRBD1. This CDR3 contains 15 residues. The V gene's germline CDR1 is MGHRA and CDR2 YSYEKL. Trimming cost V 5 bases and J 11 bases; bases outside gene matches: 13. CDR3 DNA sequence: TGCGCCAGCAGCTTGCGGGACAGGGGGACCAATGAGCAGTACTTC. This gives the protein CASSLRDRGTNEQYF.